Shown below are 32 T cell receptor beta chains from a single sample sequenced in a study of blood T cell repertoires in COVID-19. Profiling relied on immunoSEQ multiplex PCR, and the TCRdb table lists in-frame clones only, not all of them. The table has 150,000 to 200,000 clones, roughly 80% seen once; the top ten hold roughly 8%. The sequenced sample consisted of PBMCs or T cells enriched from blood (not recorded which). The receptors stem from a woman between 45 and 65 years old who had recovered from COVID-19.

This clone was counted between two and nine times. The J gene is TRBJ1-1, the V gene TRBV19; perhaps TRBD1 as D (5 bases). Germline assignment: CDR1 LNHDA and CDR2 SQIVND (reference sequence). The CDR3 consists of 12 residues. V dropped 6 bases and J dropped 1 base, with 6 bases sitting between them. The CDR3 loop is CASRTGNTEAFF. DNA for the CDR3: TGTGCCAGTAGAACAGGGAACACTGAAGCTTTCTTT.

The V gene is TRBV28, the J gene TRBJ2-7; D perhaps matches TRBD1 (5 bases). The CDR3 runs to 16 residues. From germline, CDR1 is MDHEN and CDR2 SYDVKM. The germline V and J ends were trimmed by 1 base and 5 bases, with 18 bases remaining between them. The CDR3 loop reads CASSLSHGARSHEQYF. The CDR3 DNA follows: TGTGCCAGCAGTTTATCCCATGGGGCCAGGTCCCACGAGCAGTACTTC.

This clone turned up a few times. In DNA form, the CDR3 reads TGTGCCAGCAGTTACGGCAGCAGGGCTTACGAGCAGTACTTC. Translated, it gives CASSYGSRAYEQYF. J is TRBJ2-7 and V is TRBV6-2 or TRBV6-3; tentative D call: TRBD1 (5 bases). Germline V gene data show CDR1 as MNHEY and CDR2 as SVGEGT. The CDR3 is made up of 14 amino acids. V lost 2 bases and J 4 bases, leaving 12 bases between the germline ends.

The CDR3 sequence is CASSPWTSGQDNEQFF. The CDR3, as DNA: TGTGCCAGCAGCCCCTGGACTAGCGGGCAGGACAATGAGCAGTTCTTC. The V gene is TRBV7-8, the J gene TRBJ2-1; 11 bases fit TRBD2. The germline CDR1 and CDR2 sequences are SGHVS and FQNEAQ. The CDR3 has 16 amino acids. V trimming: 5 bases; J trimming: 5 bases; junction bases outside the gene matches: 8.

V gene TRBV2 combines with J gene TRBJ2-3, with 8 bases lining up with TRBD2. Germline trimming cut 6 bases from V and 3 bases from J; bases unmatched to any gene: 20. CDR1 is SNHLY, CDR2 FYNNEI, per germline. The CDR3 has 19 residues. The CDR3 bases are TGTGCCAGCAGAGCCCGGGGGGGGGCCAGGCACGTTGGTACAGATACGCAGTATTTT. Protein sequence: CASRARGGARHVGTDTQYF.

The rearrangement links TRBV5-1 to TRBJ2-1; maybe TRBD2 (5 bases). This CDR3 region has 17 residues. Germline V gene lookup returns CDR1 SGHRS and CDR2 YFSETQ. The V and J ends lost 4 bases and 7 bases respectively, with 24 bases between them. The CDR3 spells CASSPSVRGRIRNEQFF. Here the CDR3 DNA reads TGCGCCAGCAGCCCATCTGTCCGAGGGCGGATTCGGAATGAGCAGTTCTTC.

This chain connects TRBV15 to TRBJ2-2; D is perhaps TRBD1 (6 bases). Germline values: CDR1 LNHNV, CDR2 YYDKDF (reference sequence). CDR3 length equals 15 residues. Trimming removed 8 bases at V and 0 bases at J, with 13 bases between. The CDR3 spells CATSSQGPNTGELFF. In nucleotides, the CDR3 is TGTGCCACCTCCTCCCAGGGGCCGAACACCGGGGAGCTGTTTTTT.

The rearrangement links TRBV6-5 to TRBJ1-4; 8 bases map to TRBD1. Germline CDR1 MNHEY, CDR2 SVGAGI. The CDR3 is 14 residues long. The junction had 4 bases not matched to a gene; V was cut back by 6 bases and J by 4 bases. CDR3 loop: CASSDRGNNEKLFF. CDR3 sequence (DNA): TGTGCCAGCAGCGACAGGGGCAATAATGAAAAACTGTTTTTT.

V is TRBV11-3 and J is TRBJ2-1; the match to TRBD1 covers 9 bases. Germline trimming cut 2 bases from V and 5 bases from J; bases unmatched to any gene: 7. Looked up from germline, CDR1 is SGHNT and CDR2 is YENEEA. CDR3 length equals 16 residues. The CDR3 is CASSLMGTGYHNEQFF. In DNA, the CDR3 is TGTGCCAGCAGCTTAATGGGGACAGGGTACCACAATGAGCAGTTCTTC.

This chain uses TRBV28 with TRBJ1-2, with D maybe TRBD1 (6 bases). The CDR3 covers 14 residues. V lost 6 bases and J lost 5, with 16 bases in between. Per the germline V gene, CDR1 is MDHEN and CDR2 is SYDVKM. CDR3 in amino acids: CASRGHPNFYGYTF. CDR3 coding DNA: TGTGCCAGCAGGGGACACCCGAATTTTTATGGCTACACCTTC.

The chain is built from TRBV6-2 or TRBV6-3 and TRBJ1-5, with 8 bases matching TRBD1. There are 16 residues in the CDR3. Per the germline V gene, CDR1 is MNHEY and CDR2 is SVGEGT. V dropped 5 bases and J dropped 2; count of bases not matched to a gene: 8. The chain's CDR3 is CASSGTGQYGNQPQHF. The CDR3 coding sequence is TGTGCCAGCAGTGGGACAGGACAGTACGGCAATCAGCCCCAGCATTTT.

The chain has TRBV19 and TRBJ1-5; D is unresolved. Per the germline V gene, CDR1 is LNHDA and CDR2 is SQIVND (reference sequence). V lost 3 bases and J 4 bases, leaving 13 bases between the germline ends. The CDR3 is 15 residues long. The CDR3 loop reads CASSMVAERNQPQHF. CDR3 sequence (DNA): TGTGCCAGTAGTATGGTCGCGGAGCGGAATCAGCCCCAGCATTTT.

The gene calls are TRBV19 and TRBJ2-3, with 8 bases identical to TRBD2. This CDR3 has 16 residues. Germline values: CDR1 LNHDA, CDR2 SQIVND (reference sequence). J gave up 3 bases and V 5 bases, and 10 bases lay outside the gene matches. CDR3 nucleotides: TGTGCCAGTAGTGACACAGGGACTAGGCCTACAGATACGCAGTATTTT. Its translation: CASSDTGTRPTDTQYF.

The V call is TRBV2, the J call TRBJ2-5; 7 bases are a match to TRBD1. Per the germline V gene, CDR1 is SNHLY and CDR2 is FYNNEI. This CDR3 contains 13 residues. Trimming removed 7 bases from V and 5 bases from J; junction bases left unmatched: 7. This chain's CDR3 is CASTWGQRETQYF. The CDR3 coding sequence is TGTGCCAGCACCTGGGGACAGCGGGAGACCCAGTACTTC.

The gene calls are TRBV3-1 (or the pseudogene TRBV3-2) and TRBJ1-3; D possibly corresponds to TRBD1 (6 bases). V was pared by 6 bases and J by 3 bases, with 9 bases between. The CDR3 totals 13 residues. Germline loops: CDR1 LGHDT, CDR2 YNNKEL (reference sequence). Here the CDR3 DNA reads TGTGCCAGCAGACAGGGTCTTGGAAACACCATATATTTT. Its protein is CASRQGLGNTIYF.

This clone was seen a single time. CDR3 DNA sequence: TGTGCCAGCAATGCGGGACCCGGCACCGGGGAGCTGTTTTTT. Translation: CASNAGPGTGELFF. The genes are TRBV9 and TRBJ2-2; tentative D call: TRBD2 (6 bases). This CDR3 has 14 amino acids. Germline lookup yields CDR1 SGDLS and CDR2 YYNGEE. Trimming removed 6 bases from V and 4 bases from J, with 13 bases in between. Looking up the rest from reference TRBV9 and TRBJ2-2 gives the full variable domain: DSGVTQTPKHLITATGQRVTLRCSPRSGDLSVYWYQQSLDQGLQFLIQYYNGEERAKGNILERFSAQQFPDLHSELNLSSLELGDSALYFCASNAGPGTGELFFGEGSRLTVL.

Concerning this clone itself: Within the sample, other DNA sequences also encode this same CDR3. The chain joins TRBV27 to TRBJ2-7; unclear D gene. The CDR3 sequence is 13 residues long. Germline assignment: CDR1 MNHEY and CDR2 SMNVEV (reference sequence). The V end lost 5 bases, the J end lost 1 base, and 9 bases lay between the germline ends. The CDR3 is CASSRQASYEQYF. As DNA, the CDR3 is TGTGCCAGCAGTCGGCAGGCTTCCTACGAGCAGTACTTC.

The rearrangement links TRBV12-3 or TRBV12-4 to TRBJ1-1, with TRBD1 identical over 7 bases. J gave up 11 bases and V 6 bases, and 6 bases lay outside the gene matches. The CDR3 has 11 amino acids. The CDR3, as DNA: TGTGCCAGCAGAAAGGGGGCGAAGGCTTTCTTT. This codes for CASRKGAKAFF.

The CDR3 here is CASSLGTSGGYTF. In DNA, the CDR3 is TGTGCCAGCAGCTTAGGCACTTCCGGGGGCTACACCTTC. V is TRBV7-8 and J is TRBJ1-2; D remains unclear. This CDR3 spans 13 amino acids. The germline CDR1 and CDR2 sequences are SGHVS and FQNEAQ. Trimming stripped 1 base from V and 8 bases from J, with 11 bases between.

The table lists this clone with a count of one. This chain links TRBV11-2 with TRBJ1-1; D unclear. The V and J ends lost 5 bases and 1 base respectively, with 5 bases between them. This CDR3 comprises 12 residues. Germline CDR1 is SGHAT and CDR2 is FQNNGV. CDR3 amino acids: CASSLSNTEAFF. In nucleotides, the CDR3 is TGTGCCAGCAGCCTATCGAACACTGAAGCTTTCTTT.

This clone was seen a few times. One end of the junction is discordant with germline, which a read error may explain. The gene calls are TRBV14 and TRBJ2-1; 11 nucleotides match TRBD1. Germline-derived CDR1 and CDR2 are SGHDN and FVKESK. The CDR3 runs 15 residues. In DNA form, the CDR3 reads TGTGCCAGCACCCAAGGGACAGGGGGCTACAATGAGCAGTTCTTC. It codes for CASTQGTGGYNEQFF.

This chain connects TRBV9 to TRBJ1-3; no clear D. V lost 4 bases and J 1 base, leaving 12 bases between the germline ends. The length of the CDR3 is 15 residues. CDR1 SGDLS and CDR2 YYNGEE come from the germline V gene. DNA for the CDR3: TGTGCCAGCAGCCCCCATGCGGGGTCTGGAAACACCATATATTTT. Protein: CASSPHAGSGNTIYF. Combining the CDR3 with reference TRBV9 and TRBJ1-3 gives the whole variable domain DSGVTQTPKHLITATGQRVTLRCSPRSGDLSVYWYQQSLDQGLQFLIQYYNGEERAKGNILERFSAQQFPDLHSELNLSSLELGDSALYFCASSPHAGSGNTIYFGEGSWLTVV.

The genes are TRBV2 and TRBJ2-5; D is unresolved. The CDR3 runs 16 residues. CDR1 and CDR2 from the germline V gene are SNHLY and FYNNEI. The V and J ends lost 3 bases and 5 bases respectively, with 19 bases between them. The CDR3 loop is CASSEPGSRSMETQYF. The CDR3 DNA reads as TGTGCCAGCAGTGAGCCGGGTAGTAGGAGTATGGAGACCCAGTACTTC.

This clone appeared a few times. CDR3 sequence: CASSLQGVNTEAFF. CDR3 sequence (DNA): TGTGCCAGCAGCCTTCAGGGGGTGAACACTGAAGCTTTCTTT. The rearrangement links TRBV7-2 to TRBJ1-1, with 7 bases aligning to TRBD1. The V gene's germline CDR1 is SGHTA and CDR2 FQGNSA. The CDR3 sequence is 14 residues long. J lost 0 bases, V lost 5 bases, and 3 bases had no gene match.

A few counts support this clone. The chain combines TRBV6-5 with TRBJ1-2; D might be TRBD1 (5 bases). Trimming shortened V by 2 bases and J by 5 bases, and 9 bases separated the two germline ends. CDR1 and CDR2 from the germline V gene are MNHEY and SVGAGI. The CDR3 consists of 13 residues. DNA of the CDR3: TGTGCCAGCAGTTACAGGGAGGGGTATGGCTACACCTTC. This sequence encodes CASSYREGYGYTF.

The V call is TRBV18, the J call TRBJ2-7; TRBD1 agrees at 7 bases. There are 15 residues in the CDR3. Germline V CDR1 and CDR2: KGHSH, LQKENI. Trimming at V came to 2 bases and at J to 6 bases, leaving 10 bases not matched to a gene. CDR3 DNA: TGTGCCAGCTCACCAACCACAGGGGAGTATGGCGAGCAGTACTTC. The encoded protein is CASSPTTGEYGEQYF.

The chain carries TRBV18 and TRBJ2-7, with 8 nucleotides matching TRBD1. CDR1 and CDR2 from the germline V gene are KGHSH and LQKENI. This CDR3 has 15 residues. V was clipped by 3 bases and J by 4 bases; unmatched bases: 8. CDR3 nucleotide sequence: TGTGCCAGCTCACCCGCAGGGGGCGCTTTATACGAGCAGTACTTC. Its translation: CASSPAGGALYEQYF.

This chain connects TRBV21-1 to TRBJ1-2; TRBD1, the D gene given by the table, was not confirmed from the DNA. TRBV21-1 is tagged as a pseudogene. This CDR3 region has 13 residues. The CDR3 DNA reads TGTGCCAGCAGCAAAGGAGGACAATGCGGCTACACCTTC. Translating it yields CASSKGGQCGYTF.

The V gene is TRBV6-1, the J gene TRBJ1-3; D may be TRBD1 (6 bases). Germline V gene sequence: CDR1 MNHNS, CDR2 SASEGT. Trimming shortened V by 4 bases and J by 2 bases, and 18 bases separated the two germline ends. The CDR3 is 17 residues long. The CDR3 spells CASSGGRGTTAGNTIYF. For the CDR3, the DNA is TGTGCCAGCAGTGGGGGCAGGGGAACAACGGCTGGAAACACCATATATTTT.

This clone was found once. V usage is TRBV18 and J usage is TRBJ2-3; tentative D call: TRBD1 (5 bases). The length of the CDR3 is 15 residues. V was cut by 2 bases and J by 2 bases, with 11 bases left in between. The germline CDR1 and CDR2 sequences are KGHSH and LQKENI. As DNA, the CDR3 is TGTGCCAGCTCACCAGGGTCAGGGCACACAGATACGCAGTATTTT. Amino acids: CASSPGSGHTDTQYF. The full variable domain, in which reference TRBV18 and TRBJ2-3 provide the parts outside the CDR3, is NAGVMQNPRHLVRRRGQEARLRCSPMKGHSHVYWYRQLPEEGLKFMVYLQKENIIDESGMPKERFSAEFPKEGPSILRIQQVVRGDSAAYFCASSPGSGHTDTQYFGPGTRLTVL.

J is TRBJ1-6 and V is TRBV2; a possible D gene is TRBD1 (5 bases). Germline V gene sequence: CDR1 SNHLY, CDR2 FYNNEI. This CDR3 spans 14 amino acids. V was cut by 8 bases and J by 9 bases, with 17 bases left in between. The CDR3 nucleotides are TGTGCCAGCCTTGGGGGAGGGGTGGGTTCACCCCTCCACTTT. It yields the protein CASLGGGVGSPLHF. Supplemented by reference TRBV2 and TRBJ1-6, the full variable domain reads EPEVTQTPSHQVTQMGQEVILRCVPISNHLYFYWYRQILGQKVEFLVSFYNNEISEKSEIFDDQFSVERPDGSNFTLKIRSTKLEDSAMYFCASLGGGVGSPLHFGNGTRLTVT.

This clone was detected only a few times. CDR3 amino acids: CASRPGQGNIQYF. The CDR3 DNA sequence: TGTGCCAGCAGGCCAGGGCAGGGAAACATTCAGTACTTC. J is TRBJ2-4 and V is TRBV27, with D perhaps TRBD1 (5 bases). The germline V gene encodes CDR1 MNHEY and CDR2 SMNVEV (reference sequence). CDR3 length: 13 residues. The V end was cut by 6 bases, the J end by 6 bases, with 12 bases between.